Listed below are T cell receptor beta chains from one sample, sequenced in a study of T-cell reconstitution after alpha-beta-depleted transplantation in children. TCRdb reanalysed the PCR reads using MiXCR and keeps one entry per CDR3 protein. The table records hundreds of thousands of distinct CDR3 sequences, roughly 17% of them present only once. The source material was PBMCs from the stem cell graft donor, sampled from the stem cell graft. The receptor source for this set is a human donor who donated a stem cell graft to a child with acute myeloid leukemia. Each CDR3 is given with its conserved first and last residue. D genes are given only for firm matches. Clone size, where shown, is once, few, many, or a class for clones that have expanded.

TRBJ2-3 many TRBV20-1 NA TGCAGTGCCCGGCCCGACTGGGGAGGTCCAGATACGCAGTATTTT CSARPDWGGPDTQYF
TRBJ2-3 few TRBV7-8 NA TGTGCCAGCAGCTCCGAGCGTACCGCAGATACGCAGTATTTT CASSSERTADTQYF
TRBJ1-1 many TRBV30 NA TGTGCCTGGACCCCAGGGGCTGGGGACACTGAAGCTTTCTTT CAWTPGAGDTEAFF
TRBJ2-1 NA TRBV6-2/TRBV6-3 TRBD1 TGTGCCAGCAGCCACGAGGGGACAGGGAGTTTCTTC CASSHEGTGSFF
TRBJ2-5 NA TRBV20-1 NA TGCAGTGCTAGAGAATGGAGTCAAGAGACCCAGTACTTC CSAREWSQETQYF
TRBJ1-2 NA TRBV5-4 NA TGTGCCAGCAGCTCCGACTACTATGGCTACACCTTC CASSSDYYGYTF
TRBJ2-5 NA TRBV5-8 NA TGTGCCAGCAGCTTTTTTCCCGAAGGGGAGACCCAGTACTTC CASSFFPEGETQYF
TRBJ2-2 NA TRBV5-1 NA TGCGCCAGCAGCTTGGGATTGGTGGTAAACACCGGGGAGCTGTTTTTT CASSLGLVVNTGELFF
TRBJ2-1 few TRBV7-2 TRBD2 TGTGCCAGCAGGGGAGCGGGGGCCGTACACAATGAGCAGTTCTTC CASRGAGAVHNEQFF
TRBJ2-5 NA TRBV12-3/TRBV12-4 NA TGTGCCAGCAGGCCTGGTGGGGGGTTGGAGACCCAGTACTTC CASRPGGGLETQYF
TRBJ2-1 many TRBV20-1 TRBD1 TGCAGTGCTAGGCAGGGGGAAGCGTCCTACAATGAGCAGTTCTTC CSARQGEASYNEQFF
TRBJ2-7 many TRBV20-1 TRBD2 TGCAGTGTTCCTACTAGCGGGGGGCCCTTCTCCTACGAGCAGTACTTC CSVPTSGGPFSYEQYF
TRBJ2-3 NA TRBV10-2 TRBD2 TGCGCCAGCAGTGAACTAGCGGGGGGATCTAGCACAGATACGCAGTATTTT CASSELAGGSSTDTQYF
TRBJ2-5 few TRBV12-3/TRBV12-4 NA TGTGCCAGCAGTTTACAGGGAAGCCACCAAGAGACCCAGTACTTC CASSLQGSHQETQYF
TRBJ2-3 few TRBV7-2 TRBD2 TGTGCCAGCAGCTTATTCTCTGGGACTAGGGATACGCAGTATTTT CASSLFSGTRDTQYF
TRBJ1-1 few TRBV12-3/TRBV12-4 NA TGTGCCAGCACCCTGGGGTACAGGGCGAGCACTGAAGCTTTCTTT CASTLGYRASTEAFF
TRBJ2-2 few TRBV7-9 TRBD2 TGTGCCTGCCAGCGGGGGGGCACCGGGGAGCTGTTTTTT CACQRGGTGELFF
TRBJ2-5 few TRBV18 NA TGTGCCAGCTCACCACAGAGGGGAGAGACCCAGTACTTC CASSPQRGETQYF
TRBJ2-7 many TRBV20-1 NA TGCAGTGCTAGAGTCACCGGGCGGGAATCGAGGGAGCAGTACTTC CSARVTGRESREQYF
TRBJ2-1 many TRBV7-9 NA TGTGCCAGCAGTCCCAGGACACCTTACAATGAGCAGTTCTTC CASSPRTPYNEQFF
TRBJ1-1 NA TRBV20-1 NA TGCAGTGCTAGTGGGCAGGCCCTGGGCACTGAAGCTTTCTTT CSASGQALGTEAFF
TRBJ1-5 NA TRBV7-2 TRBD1 TGTGCCAGCAGCTTAGTACAGGGGATTCAGCCCCAGCATTTT CASSLVQGIQPQHF
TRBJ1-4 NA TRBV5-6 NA TGTGCCAGCAGCCGCACTTCGAGGGAATATAATGAAAAACTGTTTTTT CASSRTSREYNEKLFF
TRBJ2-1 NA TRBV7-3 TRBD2 TGTGCCAGCAGTCGTCTGCGGGGGGGCCCAAATGAGCAGTTCTTC CASSRLRGGPNEQFF
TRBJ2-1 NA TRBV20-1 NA TGCAGTGCTAGAGAACGGGTTATACTTGGCAATGAGCAGTTCTTC CSARERVILGNEQFF
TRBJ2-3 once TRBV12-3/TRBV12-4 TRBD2 TGTGCCAGCAGTTTAAACCGACTAGCGGACGGCGCAGATACGCAGTATTTT CASSLNRLADGADTQYF
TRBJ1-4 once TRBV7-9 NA TGTGCCAGCAGCACCGACAGAACAACTAATGAAAAACTGTTTTTT CASSTDRTTNEKLFF
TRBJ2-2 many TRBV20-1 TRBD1 TGCAGTGCTAGGGCATACAGGGGGCAGTTCAACACCGGGGAGCTGTTTTTT CSARAYRGQFNTGELFF
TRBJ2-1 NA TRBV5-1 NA TGCGCCAGCAGCTTGGGAGGGGTGTACTACAATGAGCAGTTCTTC CASSLGGVYYNEQFF
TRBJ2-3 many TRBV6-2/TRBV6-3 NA TGTGCCACCGTATACAGCCGAACGAGGGCAGATACGCAGTATTTT CATVYSRTRADTQYF
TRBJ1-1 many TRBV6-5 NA TGTGCCAGCAGTTCGGGGTGGGACACTGAAGCTTTCTTT CASSSGWDTEAFF
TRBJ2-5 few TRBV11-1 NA TGTGCCAGCAGCTTGGATGGAGGATTTGCGAAAGAGACCCAGTACTTC CASSLDGGFAKETQYF
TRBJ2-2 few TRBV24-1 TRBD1 TGTGCCACCAGTGATTTGCAGGGGACAGGGACCAACACCGGGGAGCTGTTTTTT CATSDLQGTGTNTGELFF
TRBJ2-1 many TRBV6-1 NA TGTGCCAGCAGAGAACTAAGCTCCTACAATGAGCAGTTCTTC CASRELSSYNEQFF
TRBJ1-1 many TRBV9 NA TGTGCCAGCAGCGTAGACCCGGAACGCACGACGACTGAAGCTTTCTTT CASSVDPERTTTEAFF
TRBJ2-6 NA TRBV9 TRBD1 TGTGCCAGCAGCGACAGGGGAACCTCTGGGGCCAACGTCCTGACTTTC CASSDRGTSGANVLTF
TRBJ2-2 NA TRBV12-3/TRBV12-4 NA TGTGCCAGCATCCCAGGCAGGGGAAGATCCGGGGAGCTGTTTTTT CASIPGRGRSGELFF
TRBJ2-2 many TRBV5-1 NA TGCGCCAGCAGCTTGTACGGGGCCGGGGAGCTGTTTTTT CASSLYGAGELFF
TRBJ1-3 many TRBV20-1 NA TGCAGTGCTAGGGGAGGGGATACTGGAAACACCATATATTTT CSARGGDTGNTIYF
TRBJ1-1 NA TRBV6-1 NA TGTGCCAGCAGTCCTGTTCCGGGGGTGGGGGACACTGAAGCTTTCTTT CASSPVPGVGDTEAFF